This T cell receptor (beta chain) was recorded in a study of blood T cells in healthy people across ages. Together with a sample-barcoded 5' primer, a J-beta primer mix was included in a second PCR lasting about 6 to 11 cycles. A single record per CDR3 protein comes from TCRdb applying MiXCR to the 5' RACE reads. Among roughly 500,000 distinct CDR3 sequences listed, 27% were seen once. CDR3 size: 16 residues. V shed 1 base and J 5 bases; nucleotides not matched to a gene: 9. The V gene's germline CDR1 is SGHRS and CDR2 YFSETQ. This clonotype was observed a few times. The material sequenced was blood. The chain has TRBV5-1 and TRBJ1-2, with 9 positions matching TRBD1. The origin of this receptor is a woman between 65 and 79 years old in good health. Written as DNA, the CDR3 is TGCGCCAGCAGCTTGAATCCCCCGGGACAGGGATATGGCTACACCTTC. Its translation is CASSLNPPGQGYGYTF.